This is a list of T cell receptor beta chains from one sample in a study of blood T cell repertoires in COVID-19. Measured with immunoSEQ multiplex PCR; TCRdb has only the in-frame clones, and not every one. The table records about 63,000 clones, around three quarters of them present only once. Sequencing was performed on peripheral blood. Source of these receptors: a human donor in a cohort sampled during active COVID-19. The CDR3 runs from the conserved cysteine through the conserved F or W. D genes are given only for firm matches. Expanded clones get a size class; other rows say once, few or many, or leave the size out.

D: -
size: -
V: TRBV3-1/TRBV3-2
J: TRBJ2-7
DNA: TGTGCCAGCAGCCCCCGGGTATCTAGCTCCTACGAGCAGTACTTC
CDR3: CASSPRVSSSYEQYF

D: -
size: few
V: TRBV5-5
J: TRBJ1-3
DNA: TGTGCCAGCAGCCGGAATTCGGGGGGCGCGGCTGGAAACACCATATATTTT
CDR3: CASSRNSGGAAGNTIYF

D: TRBD1
size: -
V: TRBV2
J: TRBJ1-1
DNA: TGTGCCAGCAGTGAACAGGGGGCGGGGATGGACACTGAAGCTTTCTTT
CDR3: CASSEQGAGMDTEAFF

D: TRBD1
size: -
V: TRBV6-1
J: TRBJ1-5
DNA: TGTGCCAGCAGTGAGCTGGAATACTCTTTGACAGGGGGTGGCAATCAGCCCCAGCATTTT
CDR3: CASSELEYSLTGGGNQPQHF

D: -
size: -
V: TRBV6-5
J: TRBJ1-1
DNA: TGTGCCAGGCTCCCGAGAACGGTCACTGAAGCTTTCTTT
CDR3: CARLPRTVTEAFF

D: -
size: -
V: TRBV3-1/TRBV3-2
J: TRBJ1-5
DNA: TGTGCCAGCAGCCACAGTTATCTTGAAAGGCCCCAGCATTTT
CDR3: CASSHSYLERPQHF

D: -
size: -
V: TRBV11-3
J: TRBJ2-4
DNA: TGTGCCAGCAGCCGCCAGAACGGACTAGCCAAAAACATTCAGTACTTC
CDR3: CASSRQNGLAKNIQYF

D: TRBD2
size: -
V: TRBV19
J: TRBJ2-7
DNA: TGTGCCAGTAGTATAGATGCGACTAGCGGGCCGTCCTACGAGCAGTACTTC
CDR3: CASSIDATSGPSYEQYF

D: TRBD1
size: medium-sized
V: TRBV6-5
J: TRBJ1-2
DNA: TGTGCCAGCAGTAACCGGGACAGGGGGCGCGGTGGCTACACCTTC
CDR3: CASSNRDRGRGGYTF

D: -
size: -
V: TRBV27
J: TRBJ1-5
DNA: TGTGCCAGCAGTTCCACAACAGGGCAGCCCCAGCATTTT
CDR3: CASSSTTGQPQHF

D: -
size: few
V: TRBV5-1
J: TRBJ2-1
DNA: TGCGCCAGCAGCTTATGGTACGGCAGATATACGGGTAGCTCCTACAATGAGCAGTTCTTC
CDR3: CASSLWYGRYTGSSYNEQFF

D: TRBD2
size: -
V: TRBV6-5
J: TRBJ2-7
DNA: TGTGCCAGCAAGGGGACTACGATCCAGCAGTACTTC
CDR3: CASKGTTIQQYF

D: TRBD1
size: -
V: TRBV7-9
J: TRBJ2-7
DNA: TGTGCCAGCAGCCTGACAGGGGCGACGGGAGAGCAGTACTTC
CDR3: CASSLTGATGEQYF